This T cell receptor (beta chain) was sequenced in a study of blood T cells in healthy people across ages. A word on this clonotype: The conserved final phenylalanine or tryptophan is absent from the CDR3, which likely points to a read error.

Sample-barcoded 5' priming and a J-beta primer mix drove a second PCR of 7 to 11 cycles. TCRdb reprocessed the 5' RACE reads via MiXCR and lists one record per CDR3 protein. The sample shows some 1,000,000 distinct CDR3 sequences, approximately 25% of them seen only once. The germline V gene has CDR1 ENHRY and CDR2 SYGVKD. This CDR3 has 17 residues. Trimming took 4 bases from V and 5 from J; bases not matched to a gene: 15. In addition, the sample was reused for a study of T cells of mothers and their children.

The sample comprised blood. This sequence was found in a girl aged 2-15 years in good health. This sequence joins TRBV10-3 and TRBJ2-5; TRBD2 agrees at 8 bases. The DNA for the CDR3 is TGTGCCATCAGTGGAGGTCTAGCGGGTGGAGGGGAGGAGACCCAGTACTTG. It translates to CAISGGLAGGGEETQYL.